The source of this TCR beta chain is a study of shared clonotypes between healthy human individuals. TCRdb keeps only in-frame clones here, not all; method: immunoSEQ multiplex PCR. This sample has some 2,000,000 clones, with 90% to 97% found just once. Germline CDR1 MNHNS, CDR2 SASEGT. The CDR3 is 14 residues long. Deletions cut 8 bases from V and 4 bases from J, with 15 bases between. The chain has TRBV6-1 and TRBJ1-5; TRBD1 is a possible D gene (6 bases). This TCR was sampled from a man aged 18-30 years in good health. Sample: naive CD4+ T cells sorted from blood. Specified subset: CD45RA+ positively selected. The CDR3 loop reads CASVKGQGNQPQHF. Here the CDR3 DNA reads TGTGCCAGCGTAAAGGGTCAGGGGAATCAGCCCCAGCATTTT.